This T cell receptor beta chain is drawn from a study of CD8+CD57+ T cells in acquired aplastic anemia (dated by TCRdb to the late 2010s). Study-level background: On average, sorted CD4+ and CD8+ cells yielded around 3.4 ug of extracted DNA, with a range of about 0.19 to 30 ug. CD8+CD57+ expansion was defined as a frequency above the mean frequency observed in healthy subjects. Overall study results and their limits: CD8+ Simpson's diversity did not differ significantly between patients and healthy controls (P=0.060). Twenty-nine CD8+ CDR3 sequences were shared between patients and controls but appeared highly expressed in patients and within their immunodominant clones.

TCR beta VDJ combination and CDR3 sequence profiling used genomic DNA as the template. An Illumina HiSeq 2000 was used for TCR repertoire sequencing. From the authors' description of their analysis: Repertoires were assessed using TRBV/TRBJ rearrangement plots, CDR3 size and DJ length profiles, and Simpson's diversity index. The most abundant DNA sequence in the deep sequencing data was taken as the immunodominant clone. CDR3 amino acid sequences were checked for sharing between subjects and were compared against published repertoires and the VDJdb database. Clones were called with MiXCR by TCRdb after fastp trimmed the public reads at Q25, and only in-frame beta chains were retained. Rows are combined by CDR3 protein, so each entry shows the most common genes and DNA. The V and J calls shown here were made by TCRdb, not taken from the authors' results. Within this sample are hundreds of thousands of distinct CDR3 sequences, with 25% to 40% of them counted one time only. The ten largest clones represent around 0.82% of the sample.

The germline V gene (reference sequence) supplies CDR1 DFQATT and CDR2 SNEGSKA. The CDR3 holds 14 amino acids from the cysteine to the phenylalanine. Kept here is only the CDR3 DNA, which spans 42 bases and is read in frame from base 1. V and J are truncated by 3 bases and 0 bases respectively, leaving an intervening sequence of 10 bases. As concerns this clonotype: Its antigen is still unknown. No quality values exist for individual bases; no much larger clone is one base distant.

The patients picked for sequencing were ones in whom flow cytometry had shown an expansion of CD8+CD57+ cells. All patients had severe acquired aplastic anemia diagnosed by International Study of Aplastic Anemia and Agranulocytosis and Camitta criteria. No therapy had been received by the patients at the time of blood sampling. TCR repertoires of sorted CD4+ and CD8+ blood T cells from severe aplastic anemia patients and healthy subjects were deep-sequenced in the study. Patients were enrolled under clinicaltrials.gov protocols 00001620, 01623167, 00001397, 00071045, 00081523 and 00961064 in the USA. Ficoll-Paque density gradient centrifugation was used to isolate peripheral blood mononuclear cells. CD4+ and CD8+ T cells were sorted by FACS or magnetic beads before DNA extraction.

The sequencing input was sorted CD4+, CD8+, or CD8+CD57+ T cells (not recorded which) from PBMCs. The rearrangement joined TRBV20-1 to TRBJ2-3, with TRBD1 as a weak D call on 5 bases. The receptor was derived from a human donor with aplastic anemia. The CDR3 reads CSARTVSSTDTQYF. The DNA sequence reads TGCAGTGCTAGGACAGTCTCTAGCACAGATACGCAGTATTTT.